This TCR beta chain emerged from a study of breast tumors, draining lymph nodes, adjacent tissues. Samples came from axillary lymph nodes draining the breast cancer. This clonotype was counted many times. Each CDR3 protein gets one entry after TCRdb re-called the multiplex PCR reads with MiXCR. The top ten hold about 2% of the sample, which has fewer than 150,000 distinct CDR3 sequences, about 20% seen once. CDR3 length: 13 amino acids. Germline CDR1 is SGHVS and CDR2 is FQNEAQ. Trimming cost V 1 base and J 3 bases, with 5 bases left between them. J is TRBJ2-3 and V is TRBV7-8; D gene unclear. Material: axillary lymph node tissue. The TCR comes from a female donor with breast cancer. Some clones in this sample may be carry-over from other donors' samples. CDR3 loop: CASSLGTTDTQYF. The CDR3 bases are TGTGCCAGCAGCTTAGGAACGACAGATACGCAGTATTTT. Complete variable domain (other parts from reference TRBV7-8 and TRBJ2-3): GAGVSQSPRYKVAKRGQDVALRCDPISGHVSLFWYQQALGQGPEFLTYFQNEAQLDKSGLPSDRFFAERPEGSVSTLKIQRTQQEDSAVYLCASSLGTTDTQYFGPGTRLTVL.